Following are 9 T cell receptor beta chains from one sample sequenced in a study of CD8 T cells in Susac syndrome. RNA was extracted with the RNeasy kit, and a quantity of roughly 0.45 to 1 ug was reverse transcribed using random hexamers. TCRdb processed the immunoSEQ multiplex PCR reads anew with MiXCR; each CDR3 protein has one entry. The sample carries roughly 150,000 distinct CDR3 sequences, about 94% recorded once. Material: CD8+ T cells from PBMCs. The receptors were sampled from a human donor with multiple sclerosis.

The chain carries TRBV9 and TRBJ1-2; 7 nucleotides agree with TRBD1. The junction had 4 bases not matched to a gene; V was cut back by 1 base and J by 1 base. Germline values: CDR1 SGDLS, CDR2 YYNGEE. The CDR3 extends over 15 amino acids. The CDR3 region is CASSVSGGNNYGYTF. The CDR3 DNA reads TGTGCCAGCAGCGTATCAGGGGGAAATAACTATGGCTACACCTTC.

V and J are TRBV20-1 and TRBJ1-1, with 12 bases identical to TRBD1. The CDR3 spans 12 residues. V was clipped by 6 bases and J by 11 bases; unmatched bases: 7. CDR1 DFQATT and CDR2 SNEGSKA come from the germline V gene (reference sequence). CDR3 residues: CSAGTGGARAFF. The CDR3 DNA follows: TGCAGTGCCGGGACAGGGGGCGCGAGGGCTTTCTTT.

The chain uses TRBV9 and TRBJ1-1, with 7 nucleotides matching TRBD1. CDR3 length: 15 residues. J was trimmed by 1 base and V by 3 bases; bases with no gene match: 6. CDR1 is SGDLS and CDR2 is YYNGEE in the germline V gene. The CDR3 bases are TGTGCCAGCAGCGACTACAGGGGTGGGAACACTGAAGCTTTCTTT. It encodes CASSDYRGGNTEAFF.

The rearrangement links TRBV11-2 to TRBJ2-1; no clear D. This CDR3 contains 14 residues. The V and J ends lost 4 bases and 3 bases respectively, with 10 bases between them. The germline CDR1 and CDR2 sequences are SGHAT and FQNNGV. The CDR3 nucleotides are TGTGCCAGCAGCTCGGCATCGAACTACAATGAGCAGTTCTTC. This gives the protein CASSSASNYNEQFF. Based on the CDR3 plus reference TRBV11-2 and TRBJ2-1, the full variable domain is EAGVAQSPRYKIIEKRQSVAFWCNPISGHATLYWYQQILGQGPKLLIQFQNNGVVDDSQLPKDRFSAERLKGVDSTLKIQPAKLEDSAVYLCASSSASNYNEQFFGPGTRLTVL.

The V gene is TRBV27, the J gene TRBJ2-1; D is unresolved. Germline V gene sequence: CDR1 MNHEY, CDR2 SMNVEV (reference sequence). Between the trimmed V and J ends, which lost 0 bases and 9 bases, there was a span of 9 bases. This CDR3 is 13 amino acids long. The CDR3 DNA reads as TGTGCCAGCAGTTTATCGTCGCGAACTGAGCAGTTCTTC. Amino acids: CASSLSSRTEQFF.

V and J are TRBV5-1 and TRBJ1-1; D is uncertain. The CDR3 contains 14 residues. From germline, CDR1 is SGHRS and CDR2 YFSETQ. V lost 3 bases and J 1 base, leaving 10 bases between the germline ends. The CDR3 reads CASSSGPRNTEAFF. In nucleotides, the CDR3 is TGCGCCAGCAGCTCCGGACCGAGGAACACTGAAGCTTTCTTT.

The J gene is TRBJ1-5, the V gene TRBV27; TRBD1 aligns across 12 bases. V gave up 5 bases and J gave up 7 bases; unmatched junction bases: 6. This CDR3 region has 15 residues. From germline, CDR1 is MNHEY and CDR2 SMNVEV (reference sequence). The CDR3 spells CASSPGTGGLQPQHF. The CDR3, as DNA: TGTGCCAGCAGTCCCGGGACAGGGGGCTTGCAGCCCCAGCATTTT.

V usage is TRBV30 and J usage is TRBJ1-5; TRBD1 aligns across 9 bases. CDR1 and CDR2 from the germline V gene are GTSNPN and SVGIG (reference sequence). V lost 4 bases to trimming and J lost 6 bases; unmatched junction nucleotides: 10. CDR3 length equals 15 residues. The CDR3 bases are TGTGCCTGGAAGCAGGGACAGGGAATGGCTCAGCCCCAGCATTTT. Amino acid sequence: CAWKQGQGMAQPQHF.

The V gene is TRBV9, the J gene TRBJ1-3; D may be TRBD1 (5 bases). Germline-derived CDR1 and CDR2 are SGDLS and YYNGEE. V was cut by 3 bases and J by 0 bases, with 16 bases left in between. This CDR3 region has 17 residues. DNA for the CDR3: TGTGCCAGCAGCGCGAGGGGCGAGGGCTACTCTGGAAACACCATATATTTT. Residues: CASSARGEGYSGNTIYF.